These 12 T cell receptor beta chains were all obtained from the same sample, sequenced in a study of cytomegalovirus exposure and HLA in healthy donors. The PCR employed 60 Vbeta primers together with 13 Jbeta primers. Clones were read by immunoSEQ multiplex PCR, and TCRdb kept only the in-frame ones, dropping some. The sample includes some 130,000 clones, about 68% of them seen just once. The sequenced sample consisted of PBMCs. The receptor set was obtained from a human donor in good health.

The V call is TRBV6-6, the J call TRBJ2-5; tentatively, D is TRBD1 (6 bases). Trimming took 5 bases from V and 2 from J, leaving 12 bases between them. The CDR3 consists of 14 residues. Germline CDR1 reads MNHNY; CDR2 reads SVGAGI (reference sequence). The CDR3 sequence is CASSPRGQQETQYF. Here the CDR3 DNA reads TGTGCCAGCAGTCCCCGAGGACAGCAAGAGACCCAGTACTTC.

V usage is TRBV5-4 and J usage is TRBJ2-3; the D gene is possibly TRBD2 (5 bases). There are 15 residues in the CDR3. The V end lost 4 bases, the J end lost 4 bases, and 16 bases lay between the germline ends. The V gene's germline CDR1 is SGHNT and CDR2 YYREEE (reference sequence). The CDR3 is CASSPPERDPDTQYF. The CDR3 nucleotides are TGTGCCAGCAGCCCTCCAGAGAGGGATCCAGATACGCAGTATTTT.

The chain joins TRBV7-3 to TRBJ2-7; 9 bases align to TRBD2. This CDR3 is built from 16 residues. CDR1 is SGHTA, CDR2 FQGTGA, per germline. J gave up 4 bases and V 5 bases, and 12 bases lay outside the gene matches. The CDR3 region is CASSATSSGARYEQYF. CDR3 sequence (DNA): TGTGCCAGCAGCGCCACCTCTAGCGGGGCTAGGTACGAGCAGTACTTC.

The rearrangement joins TRBV10-3 to TRBJ2-6, with 7 bases fitting TRBD1. CDR3 size: 17 residues. V dropped 6 bases and J dropped 0; count of bases not matched to a gene: 8. CDR1 is ENHRY and CDR2 is SYGVKD in the germline V gene. The chain's CDR3 is CAIRADRLPSGANVLTF. The CDR3 nucleotides read TGTGCCATCAGAGCGGACAGGCTCCCCTCTGGGGCCAACGTCCTGACTTTC.

The CDR3 DNA sequence: TGTGCCAGCAGCCCCGAGATAACCGGGGAGCTGTTTTTT. It specifies CASSPEITGELFF. The V gene is TRBV7-2, the J gene TRBJ2-2; D unclear. The V gene's germline CDR1 is SGHTA and CDR2 FQGNSA. Deletions cut 5 bases from V and 5 bases from J, with 9 bases between. The CDR3 consists of 13 residues. The full variable domain, its missing parts supplied by reference TRBV7-2 and TRBJ2-2, is GAGVSQSPSNKVTEKGKDVELRCDPISGHTALYWYRQSLGQGLEFLIYFQGNSAPDKSGLPSDRFSAERTGGSVSTLTIQRTQQEDSAVYLCASSPEITGELFFGEGSRLTVL.

This sequence joins TRBV18 and TRBJ2-1; perhaps TRBD1 as D (6 bases). The V end was cut by 6 bases, the J end by 4 bases, with 19 bases between. The CDR3 is 16 residues long. Looked up from germline, CDR1 is KGHSH and CDR2 is LQKENI. The CDR3 loop is CASSREGPGTYNEQFF. The CDR3 DNA is TGTGCCAGCTCGAGAGAGGGCCCAGGGACATACAATGAGCAGTTCTTC.

The chain links TRBV5-1 to TRBJ2-7, with TRBD1 matching 7 bases. Germline V gene sequence: CDR1 SGHRS, CDR2 YFSETQ. This CDR3 is 13 amino acids long. J gave up 3 bases and V 4 bases, and 4 bases lay outside the gene matches. The CDR3 sequence is CASSARQGYEQYF. CDR3 in DNA: TGCGCCAGCAGCGCTCGACAGGGCTACGAGCAGTACTTC. The variable domain in full, with the rest retrieved from reference TRBV5-1 and TRBJ2-7, is KAGVTQTPRYLIKTRGQQVTLSCSPISGHRSVSWYQQTPGQGLQFLFEYFSETQRNKGNFPGRFSGRQFSNSRSEMNVSTLELGDSALYLCASSARQGYEQYFGPGTRLTVT.

The rearrangement uses TRBV10-2 and TRBJ2-1; possibly TRBD2 for D (5 bases). Germline CDR1 WSHSY, CDR2 SAAADI. The CDR3 is made up of 13 amino acids. Between the trimmed V and J ends, which lost 2 bases and 7 bases, there was a span of 9 bases. CDR3 in DNA: TGCGCCAGCAGTGAGGGCGGGCGAAATGAGCAGTTCTTC. The encoded protein is CASSEGGRNEQFF.

This chain links TRBV7-8 with TRBJ2-7, with D possibly being TRBD2 (5 bases). V lost 6 bases and J 4 bases, leaving 16 bases between the germline ends. Per the germline V gene, CDR1 is SGHVS and CDR2 is FQNEAQ. The CDR3 consists of 14 residues. Written as DNA, the CDR3 is TGTGCCAGCAGAGCCGGGATAGACACATACGAGCAGTACTTC. Its protein product is CASRAGIDTYEQYF.

CDR3: CASSQEGRNTGELFF. CDR3 sequence (DNA): TGCGCCAGCAGCCAAGAGGGCAGGAACACCGGGGAGCTGTTTTTT. This chain links TRBV4-1 with TRBJ2-2; D not resolved. The ends were cut back, 0 bases at V and 1 base at J, with 6 bases in the middle. Germline V gene data show CDR1 as MGHRA and CDR2 as YSYEKL. The CDR3 contains 15 residues.

This clone was picked up a small number of times. The chain is built from TRBV10-3 and TRBJ1-3; D remains unclear. The CDR3 extends over 18 amino acids. Germline V lookup: CDR1 ENHRY, CDR2 SYGVKD. Trimming took 3 bases from V and 0 from J, leaving 18 bases between them. The CDR3 here is CAISEGGGLTASGNTIYF. The CDR3 bases are TGTGCCATCAGTGAAGGAGGCGGGTTGACTGCCTCTGGAAACACCATATATTTT.

The rearrangement joins TRBV6-5 to TRBJ1-1, with 8 bases lining up with TRBD1. CDR3 length: 14 amino acids. Germline V CDR1 and CDR2: MNHEY, SVGAGI. V dropped 4 bases and J dropped 3; count of bases not matched to a gene: 4. CDR3: CASSFRQGYTEAFF. As DNA, the CDR3 is TGTGCCAGCAGTTTCCGACAGGGGTACACTGAAGCTTTCTTT.